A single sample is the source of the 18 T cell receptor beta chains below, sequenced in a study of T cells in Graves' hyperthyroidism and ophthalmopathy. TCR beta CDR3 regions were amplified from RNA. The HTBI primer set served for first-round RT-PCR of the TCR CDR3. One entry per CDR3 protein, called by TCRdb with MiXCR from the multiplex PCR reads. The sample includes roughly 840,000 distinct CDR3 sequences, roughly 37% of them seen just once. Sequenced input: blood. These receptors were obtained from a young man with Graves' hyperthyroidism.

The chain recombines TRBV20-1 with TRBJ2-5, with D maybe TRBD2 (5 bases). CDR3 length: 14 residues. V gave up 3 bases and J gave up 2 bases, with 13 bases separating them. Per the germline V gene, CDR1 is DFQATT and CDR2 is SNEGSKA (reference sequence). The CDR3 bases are TGCAGTGCTAGGGGAGCAGCCGGACAAGAGACCCAGTACTTC. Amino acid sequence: CSARGAAGQETQYF.

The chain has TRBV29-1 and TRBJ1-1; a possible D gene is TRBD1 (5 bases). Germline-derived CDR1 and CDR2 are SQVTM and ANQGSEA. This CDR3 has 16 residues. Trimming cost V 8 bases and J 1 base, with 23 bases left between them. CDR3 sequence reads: CSLRQGFPNENTEAFF. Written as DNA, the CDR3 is TGCAGCTTAAGGCAGGGTTTCCCTAACGAGAACACTGAAGCTTTCTTT.

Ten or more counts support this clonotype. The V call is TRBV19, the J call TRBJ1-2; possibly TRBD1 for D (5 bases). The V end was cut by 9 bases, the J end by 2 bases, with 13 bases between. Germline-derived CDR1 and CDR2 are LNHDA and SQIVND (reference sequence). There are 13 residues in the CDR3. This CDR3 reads CASSPDRNYGYTF. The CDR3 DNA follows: TGTGCCAGCTCCCCTGACAGAAACTATGGCTACACCTTC.

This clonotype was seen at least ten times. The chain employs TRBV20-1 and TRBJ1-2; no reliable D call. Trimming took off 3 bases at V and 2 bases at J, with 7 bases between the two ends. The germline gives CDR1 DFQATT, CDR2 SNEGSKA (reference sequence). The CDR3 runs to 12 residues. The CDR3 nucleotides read TGCAGTGCTAGGATGGGGAACTATGGCTACACCTTC. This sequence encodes CSARMGNYGYTF.

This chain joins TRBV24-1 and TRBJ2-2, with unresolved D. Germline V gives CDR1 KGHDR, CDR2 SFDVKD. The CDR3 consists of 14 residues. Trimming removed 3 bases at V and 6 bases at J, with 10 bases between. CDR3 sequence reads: CATSDPGVSGELFF. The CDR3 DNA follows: TGTGCCACCAGTGATCCAGGAGTATCCGGGGAGCTGTTTTTT.

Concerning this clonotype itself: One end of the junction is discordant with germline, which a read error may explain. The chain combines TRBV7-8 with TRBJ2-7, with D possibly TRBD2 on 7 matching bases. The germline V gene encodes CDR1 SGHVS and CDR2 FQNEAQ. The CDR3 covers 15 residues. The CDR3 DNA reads TGCGCCAGCAGCTTGACCGGGGGGCAGTCCTACGAGCAGTACTTC. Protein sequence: CASSLTGGQSYEQYF.

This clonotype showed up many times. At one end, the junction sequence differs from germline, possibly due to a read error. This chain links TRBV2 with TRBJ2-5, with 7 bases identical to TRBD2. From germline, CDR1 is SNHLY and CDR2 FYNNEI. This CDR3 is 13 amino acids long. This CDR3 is CASKRAGEGPVNF. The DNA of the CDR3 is TGTGCCAGCAAGCGGGCGGGAGAGGGGCCTGTGAACTTC.

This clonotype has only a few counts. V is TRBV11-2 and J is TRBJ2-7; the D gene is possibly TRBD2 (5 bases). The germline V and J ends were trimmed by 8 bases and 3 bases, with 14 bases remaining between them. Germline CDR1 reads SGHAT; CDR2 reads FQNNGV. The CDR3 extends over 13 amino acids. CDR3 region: CASGETAYYEQYF. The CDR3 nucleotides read TGTGCCAGCGGGGAGACGGCTTACTACGAGCAGTACTTC.

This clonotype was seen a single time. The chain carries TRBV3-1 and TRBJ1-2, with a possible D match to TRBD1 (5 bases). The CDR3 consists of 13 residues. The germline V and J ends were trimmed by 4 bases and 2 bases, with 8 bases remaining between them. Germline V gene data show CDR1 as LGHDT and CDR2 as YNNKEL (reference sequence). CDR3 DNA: TGTGCCAGCAGCCCTCGACAGAACTATGGCTACACCTTC. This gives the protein CASSPRQNYGYTF.

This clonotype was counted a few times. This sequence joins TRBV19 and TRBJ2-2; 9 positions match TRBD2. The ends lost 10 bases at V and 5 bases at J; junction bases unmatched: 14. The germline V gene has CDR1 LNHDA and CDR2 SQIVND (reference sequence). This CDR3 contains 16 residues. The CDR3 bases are TGTGCCACCGCCAACTCCGGACTAGCGCGAACCGGGGAGCTGTTTTTT. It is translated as CATANSGLARTGELFF.

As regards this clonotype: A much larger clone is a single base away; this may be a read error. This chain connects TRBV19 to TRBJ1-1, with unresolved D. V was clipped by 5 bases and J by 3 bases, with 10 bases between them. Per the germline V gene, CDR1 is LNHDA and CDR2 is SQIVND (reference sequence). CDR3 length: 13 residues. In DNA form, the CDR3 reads TGTGCCAGTAGTGTCCAGTTTGACACTGAAGCTTTCTTT. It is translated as CASSVQFDTEAFF. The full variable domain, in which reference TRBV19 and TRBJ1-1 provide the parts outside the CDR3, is DGGITQSPKYLFRKEGQNVTLSCEQNLNHDAMYWYRQDPGQGLRLIYYSQIVNDFQKGDIAEGYSVSREKKESFPLTVTSAQKNPTAFYLCASSVQFDTEAFFGQGTRLTVV.

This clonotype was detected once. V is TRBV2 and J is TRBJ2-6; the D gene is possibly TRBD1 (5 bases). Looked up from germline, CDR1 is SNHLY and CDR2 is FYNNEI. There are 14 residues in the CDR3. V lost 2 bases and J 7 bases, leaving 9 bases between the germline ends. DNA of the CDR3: TGTGCCAGCAGTGAAACAGGACAAGCCAACGTCCTGACTTTC. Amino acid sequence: CASSETGQANVLTF.

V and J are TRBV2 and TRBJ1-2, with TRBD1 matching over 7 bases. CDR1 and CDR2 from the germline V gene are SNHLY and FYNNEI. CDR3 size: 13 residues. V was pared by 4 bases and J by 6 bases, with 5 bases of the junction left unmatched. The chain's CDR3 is CASSAIDRDGYTF. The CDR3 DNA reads TGTGCCAGCAGTGCCATCGACAGGGATGGCTACACCTTC.

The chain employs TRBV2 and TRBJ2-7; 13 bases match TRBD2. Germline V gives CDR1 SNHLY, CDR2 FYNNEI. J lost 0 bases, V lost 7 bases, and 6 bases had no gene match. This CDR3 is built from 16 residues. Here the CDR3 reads CASMRGLAGYSYEQYF. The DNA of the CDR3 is TGTGCCAGCATGAGGGGACTAGCGGGGTACTCCTACGAGCAGTACTTC.

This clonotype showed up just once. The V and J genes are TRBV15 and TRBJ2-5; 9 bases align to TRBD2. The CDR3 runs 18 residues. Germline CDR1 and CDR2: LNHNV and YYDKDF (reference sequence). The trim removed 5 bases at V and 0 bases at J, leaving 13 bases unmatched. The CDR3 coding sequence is TGTGCCACCAGCGGAATCGACCCGAGCGGGGGGCACCAAGAGACCCAGTACTTC. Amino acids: CATSGIDPSGGHQETQYF.

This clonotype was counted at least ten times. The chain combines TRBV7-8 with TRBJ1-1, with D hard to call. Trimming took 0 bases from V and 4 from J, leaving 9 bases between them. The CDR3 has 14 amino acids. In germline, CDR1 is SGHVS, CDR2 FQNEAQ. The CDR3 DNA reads TGTGCCAGCAGCTTAGCGACGGGGTTCACTGAAGCTTTCTTT. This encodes CASSLATGFTEAFF.

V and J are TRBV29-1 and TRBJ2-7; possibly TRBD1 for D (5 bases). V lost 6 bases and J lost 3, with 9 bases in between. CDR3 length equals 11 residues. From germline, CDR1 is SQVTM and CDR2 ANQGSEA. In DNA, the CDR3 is TGCAGCGTCATGACAGACTACGAGCAGTACTTC. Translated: CSVMTDYEQYF.

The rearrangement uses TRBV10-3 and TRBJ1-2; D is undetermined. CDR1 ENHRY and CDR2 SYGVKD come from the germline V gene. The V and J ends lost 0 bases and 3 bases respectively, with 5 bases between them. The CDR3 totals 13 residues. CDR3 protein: CAISESWDYGYTF. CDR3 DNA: TGTGCCATCAGTGAGTCTTGGGACTATGGCTACACCTTC.